The present TCR delta chain was sequenced within a study of human gamma delta and Vdelta1 T cells. CDR1 is TSWWSYY, CDR2 QGS, per germline. The ends lost 1 base at V and 0 bases at J; junction bases unmatched: 22. The CDR3 is made up of 23 amino acids. Regarding this clone: Antigen unknown.

TCRdb re-identified clones in the PCR reads via CATT. The data show over 10,000 delta-chain clones, under 50% seen once. Findings and caveats of the study: Polyclonal Delta One T cells reportedly showed broad cytotoxic targeting of acute myeloid leukemia.

Sequencing used Vdelta1 gamma-delta T cells from blood grown in culture (DOT cells). The origin of this receptor is a human donor in good health. The J gene is TRDJ1, the V gene TRDV1; 11 nucleotides line up with TRDD3. CDR3 residues: CALGERAQTAVGGYALYTDKLIF. CDR3 nucleotide sequence: TGTGCTCTTGGGGAACGGGCCCAGACCGCAGTTGGGGGATACGCCCTGTACACCGATAAACTCATCTTT.